This T cell receptor beta chain derives from a study of blood T cell repertoires in COVID-19. The wider study: COVID-19 samples collected from the United States, Italy and Spain covered acute and convalescent phases. In each case, the material was cDNA or gDNA derived from T cells, B-cell-depleted T cells, or PBMCs.

Between the trimmed V and J ends, which lost 10 bases and 3 bases, there was a span of 15 bases. CDR1 SEHNR and CDR2 FQNEAQ come from the germline V gene (reference sequence). This CDR3 is built from 13 residues. Original processing notes: Amplification of reference gene primers was used by the study to estimate nucleated cell counts. The data were produced by immunoSEQ multiplex PCR, yet TCRdb's version contains in-frame clones alone and is incomplete. The V and J calls and clone size are taken from that table; D and trimming were inferred from the DNA. The table lists about 70,000 clones, about nine tenths of them singletons.

The sequenced sample consisted of peripheral blood. The gene calls are TRBV7-9 and TRBJ1-2; D not resolved. This receptor was identified in a woman between 18 and 30 years old with acute or convalescent COVID-19. The CDR3 region is CATKKRVDYGYTF. Written as DNA, the CDR3 is TGTGCCACCAAGAAGAGGGTTGACTATGGCTACACCTTC.